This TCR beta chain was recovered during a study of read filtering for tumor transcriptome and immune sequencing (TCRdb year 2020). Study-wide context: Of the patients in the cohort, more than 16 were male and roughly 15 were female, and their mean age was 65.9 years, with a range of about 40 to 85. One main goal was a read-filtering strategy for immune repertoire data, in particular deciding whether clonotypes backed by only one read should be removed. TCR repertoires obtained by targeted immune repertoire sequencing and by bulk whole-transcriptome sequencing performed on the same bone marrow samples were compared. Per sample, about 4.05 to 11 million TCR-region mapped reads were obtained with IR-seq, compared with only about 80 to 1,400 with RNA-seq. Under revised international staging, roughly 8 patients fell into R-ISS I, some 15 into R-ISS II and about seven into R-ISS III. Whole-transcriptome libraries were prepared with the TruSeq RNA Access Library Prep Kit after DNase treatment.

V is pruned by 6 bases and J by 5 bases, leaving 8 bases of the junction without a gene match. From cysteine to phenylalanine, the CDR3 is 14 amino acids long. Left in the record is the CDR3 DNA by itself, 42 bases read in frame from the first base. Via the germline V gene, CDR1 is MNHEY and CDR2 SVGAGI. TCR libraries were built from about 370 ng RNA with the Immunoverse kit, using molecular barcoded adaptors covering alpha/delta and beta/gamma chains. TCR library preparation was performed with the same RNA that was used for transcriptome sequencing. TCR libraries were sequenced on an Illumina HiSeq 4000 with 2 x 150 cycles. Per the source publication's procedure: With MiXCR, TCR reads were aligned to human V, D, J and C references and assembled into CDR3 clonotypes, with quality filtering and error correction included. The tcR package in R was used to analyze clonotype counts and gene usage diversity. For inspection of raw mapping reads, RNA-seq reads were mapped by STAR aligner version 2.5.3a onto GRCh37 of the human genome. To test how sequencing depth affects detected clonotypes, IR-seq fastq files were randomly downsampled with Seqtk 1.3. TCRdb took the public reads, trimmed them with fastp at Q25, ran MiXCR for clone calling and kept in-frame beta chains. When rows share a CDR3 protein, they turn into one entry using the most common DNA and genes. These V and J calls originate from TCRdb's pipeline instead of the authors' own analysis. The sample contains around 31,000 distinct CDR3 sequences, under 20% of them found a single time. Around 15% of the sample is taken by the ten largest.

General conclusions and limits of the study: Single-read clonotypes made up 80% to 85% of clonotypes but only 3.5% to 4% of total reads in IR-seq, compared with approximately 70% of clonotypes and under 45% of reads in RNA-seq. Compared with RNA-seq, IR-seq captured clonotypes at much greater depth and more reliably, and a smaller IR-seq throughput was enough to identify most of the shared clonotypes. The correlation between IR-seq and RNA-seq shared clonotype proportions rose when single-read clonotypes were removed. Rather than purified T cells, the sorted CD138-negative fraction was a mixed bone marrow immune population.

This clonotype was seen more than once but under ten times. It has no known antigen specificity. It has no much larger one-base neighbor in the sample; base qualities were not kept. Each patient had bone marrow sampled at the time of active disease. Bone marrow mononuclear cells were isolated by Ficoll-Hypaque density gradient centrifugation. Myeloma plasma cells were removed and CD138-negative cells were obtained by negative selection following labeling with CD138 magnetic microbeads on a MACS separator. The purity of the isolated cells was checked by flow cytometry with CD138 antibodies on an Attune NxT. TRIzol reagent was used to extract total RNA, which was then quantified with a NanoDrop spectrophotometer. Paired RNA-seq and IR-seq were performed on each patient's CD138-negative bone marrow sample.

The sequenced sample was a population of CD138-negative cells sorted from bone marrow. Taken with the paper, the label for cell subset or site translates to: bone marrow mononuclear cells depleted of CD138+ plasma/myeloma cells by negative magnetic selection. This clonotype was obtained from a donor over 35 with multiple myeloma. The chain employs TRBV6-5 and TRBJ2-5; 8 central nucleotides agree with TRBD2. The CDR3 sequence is CASRPGLARETQYF. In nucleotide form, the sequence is TGTGCCAGCAGACCCGGACTAGCACGGGAGACCCAGTACTTC.